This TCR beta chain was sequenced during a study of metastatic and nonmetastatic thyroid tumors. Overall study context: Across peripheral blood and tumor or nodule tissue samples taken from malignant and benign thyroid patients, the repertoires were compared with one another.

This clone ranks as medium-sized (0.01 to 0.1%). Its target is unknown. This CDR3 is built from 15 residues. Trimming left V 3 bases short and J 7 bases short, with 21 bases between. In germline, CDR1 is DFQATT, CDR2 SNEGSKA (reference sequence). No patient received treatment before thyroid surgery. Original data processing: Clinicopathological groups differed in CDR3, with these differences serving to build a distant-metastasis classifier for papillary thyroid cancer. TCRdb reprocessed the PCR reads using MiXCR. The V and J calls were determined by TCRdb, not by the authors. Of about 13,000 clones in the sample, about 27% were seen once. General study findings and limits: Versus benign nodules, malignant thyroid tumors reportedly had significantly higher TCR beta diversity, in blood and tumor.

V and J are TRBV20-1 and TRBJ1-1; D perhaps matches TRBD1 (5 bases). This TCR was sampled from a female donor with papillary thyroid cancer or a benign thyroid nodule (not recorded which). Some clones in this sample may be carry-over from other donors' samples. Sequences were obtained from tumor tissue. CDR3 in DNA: TGCAGTGCTAGGGGCTACGGACGGGGCGCTTTTGAAGCTTTCTTT. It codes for CSARGYGRGAFEAFF.